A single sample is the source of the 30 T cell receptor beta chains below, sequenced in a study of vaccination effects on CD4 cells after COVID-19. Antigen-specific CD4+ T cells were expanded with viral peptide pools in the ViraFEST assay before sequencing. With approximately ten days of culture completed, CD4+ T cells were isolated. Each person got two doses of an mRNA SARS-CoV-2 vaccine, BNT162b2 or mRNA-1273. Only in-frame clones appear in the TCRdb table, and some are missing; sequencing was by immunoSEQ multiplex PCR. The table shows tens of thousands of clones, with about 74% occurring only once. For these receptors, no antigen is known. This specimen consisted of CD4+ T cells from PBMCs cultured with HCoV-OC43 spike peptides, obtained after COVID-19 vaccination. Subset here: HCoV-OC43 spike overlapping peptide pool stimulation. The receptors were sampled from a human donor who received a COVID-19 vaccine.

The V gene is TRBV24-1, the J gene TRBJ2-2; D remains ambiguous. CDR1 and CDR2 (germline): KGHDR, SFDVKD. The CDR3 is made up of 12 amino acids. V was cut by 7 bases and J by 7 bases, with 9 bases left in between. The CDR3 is CATRGNSGELFF. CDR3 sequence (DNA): TGTGCCACCAGGGGGAATAGCGGGGAGCTGTTTTTT.

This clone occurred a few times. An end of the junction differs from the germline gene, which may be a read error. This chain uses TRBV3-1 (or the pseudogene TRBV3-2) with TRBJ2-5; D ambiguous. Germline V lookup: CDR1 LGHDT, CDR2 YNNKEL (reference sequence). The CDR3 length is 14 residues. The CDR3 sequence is CASRQGIGQPAQYF. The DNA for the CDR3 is TGTGCCAGCAGACAAGGAATAGGGCAACCCGCCCAGTACTTC.

CDR3: CASSQMTADTQYF. CDR3 sequence (DNA): TGTGCCAGCAGCCAAATGACCGCAGATACGCAGTATTTT. J is TRBJ2-3 and V is TRBV3-1 (or the pseudogene TRBV3-2), with unresolved D. The ends were cut back, 2 bases at V and 4 bases at J, with 7 bases in the middle. There are 13 residues in the CDR3. Per the germline V gene, CDR1 is LGHDT and CDR2 is YNNKEL (reference sequence).

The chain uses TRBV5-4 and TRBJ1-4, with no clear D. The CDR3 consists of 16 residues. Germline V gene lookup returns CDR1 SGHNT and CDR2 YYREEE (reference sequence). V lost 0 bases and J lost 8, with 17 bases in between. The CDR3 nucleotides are TGTGCCAGCAGCTTGGGAGGGAGGGCGGAGTACGAAAAACTGTTTTTT. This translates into CASSLGGRAEYEKLFF.

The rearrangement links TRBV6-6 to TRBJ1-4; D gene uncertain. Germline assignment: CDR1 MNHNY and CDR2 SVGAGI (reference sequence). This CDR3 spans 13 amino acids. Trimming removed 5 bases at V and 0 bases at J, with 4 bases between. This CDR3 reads CASSIATNEKLFF. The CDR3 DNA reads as TGTGCCAGCAGTATTGCAACTAATGAAAAACTGTTTTTT.

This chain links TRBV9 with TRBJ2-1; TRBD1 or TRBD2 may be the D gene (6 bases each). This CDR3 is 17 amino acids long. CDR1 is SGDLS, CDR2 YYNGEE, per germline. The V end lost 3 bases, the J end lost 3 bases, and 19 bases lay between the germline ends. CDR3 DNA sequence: TGTGCCAGCAGCGCGGGGGCCCGGATGGGAGGCTACAATGAGCAGTTCTTC. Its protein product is CASSAGARMGGYNEQFF.

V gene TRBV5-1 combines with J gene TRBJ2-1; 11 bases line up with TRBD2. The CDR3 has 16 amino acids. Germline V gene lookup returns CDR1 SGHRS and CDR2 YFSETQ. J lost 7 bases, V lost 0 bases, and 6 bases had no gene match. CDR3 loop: CASSLVIAGGRNEQFF. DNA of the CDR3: TGCGCCAGCAGCTTGGTGATAGCGGGAGGGAGGAATGAGCAGTTCTTC.

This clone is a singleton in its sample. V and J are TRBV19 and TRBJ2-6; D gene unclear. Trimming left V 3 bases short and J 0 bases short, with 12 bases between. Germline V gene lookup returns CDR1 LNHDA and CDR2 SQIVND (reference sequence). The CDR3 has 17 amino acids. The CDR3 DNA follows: TGTGCCAGTAGTATTTTGATGGGGAACTCTGGGGCCAACGTCCTGACTTTC. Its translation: CASSILMGNSGANVLTF. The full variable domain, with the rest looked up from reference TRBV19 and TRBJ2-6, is DGGITQSPKYLFRKEGQNVTLSCEQNLNHDAMYWYRQDPGQGLRLIYYSQIVNDFQKGDIAEGYSVSREKKESFPLTVTSAQKNPTAFYLCASSILMGNSGANVLTFGAGSRLTVL.

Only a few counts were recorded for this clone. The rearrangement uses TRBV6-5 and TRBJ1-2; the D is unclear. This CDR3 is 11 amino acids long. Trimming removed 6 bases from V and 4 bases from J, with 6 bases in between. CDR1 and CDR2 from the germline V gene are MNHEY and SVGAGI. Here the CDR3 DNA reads TGTGCCAGCAGAGAGGGCTATGGCTACACCTTC. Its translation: CASREGYGYTF.

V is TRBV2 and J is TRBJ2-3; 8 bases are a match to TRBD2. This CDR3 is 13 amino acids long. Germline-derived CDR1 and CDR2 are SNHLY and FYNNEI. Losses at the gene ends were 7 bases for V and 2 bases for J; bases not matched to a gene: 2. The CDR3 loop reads CASKGLVTDTQYF. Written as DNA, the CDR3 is TGTGCCAGCAAGGGACTAGTCACAGATACGCAGTATTTT. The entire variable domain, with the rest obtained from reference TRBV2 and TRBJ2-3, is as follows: EPEVTQTPSHQVTQMGQEVILRCVPISNHLYFYWYRQILGQKVEFLVSFYNNEISEKSEIFDDQFSVERPDGSNFTLKIRSTKLEDSAMYFCASKGLVTDTQYFGPGTRLTVL.

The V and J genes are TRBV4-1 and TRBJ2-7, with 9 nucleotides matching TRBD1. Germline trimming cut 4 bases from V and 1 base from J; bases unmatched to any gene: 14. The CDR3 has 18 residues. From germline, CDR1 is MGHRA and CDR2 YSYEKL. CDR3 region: CASSPKLVPGQGSYEQYF. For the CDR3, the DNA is TGCGCCAGCAGCCCAAAACTAGTCCCGGGACAGGGTTCCTACGAGCAGTACTTC.

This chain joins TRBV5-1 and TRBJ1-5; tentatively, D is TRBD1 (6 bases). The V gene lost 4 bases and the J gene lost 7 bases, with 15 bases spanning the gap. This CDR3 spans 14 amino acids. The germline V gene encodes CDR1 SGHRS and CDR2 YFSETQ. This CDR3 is CASSPEGGRQPQHF. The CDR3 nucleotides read TGCGCCAGCAGCCCGGAAGGGGGGCGGCAGCCCCAGCATTTT.

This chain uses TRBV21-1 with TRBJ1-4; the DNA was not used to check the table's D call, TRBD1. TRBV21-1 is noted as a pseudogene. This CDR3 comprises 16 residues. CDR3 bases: TGTGCCAGCAGCAAAGGGACAGGGGCAACTAATGAAAAACTGTTTTTT. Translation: CASSKGTGATNEKLFF.

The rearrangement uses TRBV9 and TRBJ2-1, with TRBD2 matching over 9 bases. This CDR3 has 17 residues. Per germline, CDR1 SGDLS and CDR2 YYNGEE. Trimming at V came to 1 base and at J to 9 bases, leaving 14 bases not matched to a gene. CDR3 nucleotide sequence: TGTGCCAGCAGCGTATCCGGGACTAGCCTGGGGTTAGGTGAGCAGTTCTTC. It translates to CASSVSGTSLGLGEQFF.

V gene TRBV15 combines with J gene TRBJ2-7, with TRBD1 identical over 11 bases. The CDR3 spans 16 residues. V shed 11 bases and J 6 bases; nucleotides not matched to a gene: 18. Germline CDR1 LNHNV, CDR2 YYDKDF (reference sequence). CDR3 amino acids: CAPTDRGRKDQSEQYF. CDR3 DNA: TGTGCCCCGACGGACAGGGGGCGTAAGGACCAAAGCGAGCAGTACTTC.

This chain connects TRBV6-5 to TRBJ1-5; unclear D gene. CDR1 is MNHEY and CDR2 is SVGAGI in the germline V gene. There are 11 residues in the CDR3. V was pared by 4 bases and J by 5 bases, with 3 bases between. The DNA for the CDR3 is TGTGCCAGCAGTTCGTATCAGCCCCAGCATTTT. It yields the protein CASSSYQPQHF.

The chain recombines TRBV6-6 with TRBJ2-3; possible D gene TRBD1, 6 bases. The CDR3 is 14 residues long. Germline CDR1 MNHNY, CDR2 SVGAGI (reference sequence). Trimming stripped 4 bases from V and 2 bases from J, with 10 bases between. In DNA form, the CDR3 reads TGTGCCAGCAGTTTCGGACAGTTCACAGATACGCAGTATTTT. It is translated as CASSFGQFTDTQYF.

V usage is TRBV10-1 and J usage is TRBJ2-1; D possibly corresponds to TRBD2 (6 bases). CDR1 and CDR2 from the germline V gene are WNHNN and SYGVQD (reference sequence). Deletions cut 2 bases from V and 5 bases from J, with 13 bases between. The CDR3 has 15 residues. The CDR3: CASSEGLLRNNEQFF. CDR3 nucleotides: TGCGCCAGCAGTGAGGGACTACTGAGAAACAATGAGCAGTTCTTC.

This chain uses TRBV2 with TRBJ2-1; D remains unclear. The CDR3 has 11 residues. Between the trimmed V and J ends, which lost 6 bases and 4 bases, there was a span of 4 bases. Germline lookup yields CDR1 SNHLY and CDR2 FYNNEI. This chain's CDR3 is CASRAYNEQFF. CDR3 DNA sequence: TGTGCCAGCAGAGCTTACAATGAGCAGTTCTTC.

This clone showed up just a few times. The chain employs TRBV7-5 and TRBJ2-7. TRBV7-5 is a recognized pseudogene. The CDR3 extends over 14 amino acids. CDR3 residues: CVRSFATTPYEQYF. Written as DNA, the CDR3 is TGTGTCAGAAGCTTTGCCACCACCCCCTACGAGCAGTACTTC.

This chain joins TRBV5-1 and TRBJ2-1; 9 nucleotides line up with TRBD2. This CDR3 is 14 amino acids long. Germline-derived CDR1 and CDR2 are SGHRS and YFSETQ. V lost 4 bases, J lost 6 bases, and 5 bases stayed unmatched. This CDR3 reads CASSDSSGGNEQFF. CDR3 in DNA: TGCGCCAGCAGCGACAGTAGCGGGGGCAATGAGCAGTTCTTC.

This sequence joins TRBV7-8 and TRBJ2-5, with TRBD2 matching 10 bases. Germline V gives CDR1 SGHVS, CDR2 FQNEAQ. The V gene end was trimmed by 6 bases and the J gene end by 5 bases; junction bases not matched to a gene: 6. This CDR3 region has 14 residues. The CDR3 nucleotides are TGTGCCAGCAGTCAGCGGGAGGGCCGGGAGACCCAGTACTTC. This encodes CASSQREGRETQYF.

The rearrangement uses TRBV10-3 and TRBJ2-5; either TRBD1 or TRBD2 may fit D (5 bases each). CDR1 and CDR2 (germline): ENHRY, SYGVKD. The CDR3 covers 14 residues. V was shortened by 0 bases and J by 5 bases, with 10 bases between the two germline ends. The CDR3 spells CAISESLGTETQYF. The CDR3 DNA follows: TGTGCCATCAGTGAGTCGCTCGGGACGGAGACCCAGTACTTC.

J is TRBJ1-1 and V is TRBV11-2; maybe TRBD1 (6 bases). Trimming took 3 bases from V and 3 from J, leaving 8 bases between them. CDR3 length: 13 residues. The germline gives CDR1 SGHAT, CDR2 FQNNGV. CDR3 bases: TGTGCCAGCAGCTTTGCAGGGGACACTGAAGCTTTCTTT. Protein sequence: CASSFAGDTEAFF.

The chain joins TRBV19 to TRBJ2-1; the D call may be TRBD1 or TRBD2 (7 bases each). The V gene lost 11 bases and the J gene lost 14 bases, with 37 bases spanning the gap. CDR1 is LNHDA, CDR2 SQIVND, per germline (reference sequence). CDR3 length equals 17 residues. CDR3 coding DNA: TGTGCCGGGCTCCGGGGACAGAGGGCCTCGAAATATCGGGGGGAGTTCTTC. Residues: CAGLRGQRASKYRGEFF.

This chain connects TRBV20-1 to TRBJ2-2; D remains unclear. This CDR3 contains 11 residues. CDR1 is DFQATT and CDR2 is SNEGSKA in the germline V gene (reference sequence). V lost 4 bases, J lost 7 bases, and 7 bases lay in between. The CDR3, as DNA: TGCAGTGCTAAAGGGTACGGGGAGCTGTTTTTT. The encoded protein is CSAKGYGELFF.

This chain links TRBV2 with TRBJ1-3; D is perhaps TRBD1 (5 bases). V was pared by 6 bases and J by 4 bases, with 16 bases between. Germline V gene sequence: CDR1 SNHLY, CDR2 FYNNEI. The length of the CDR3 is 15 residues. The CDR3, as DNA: TGTGCCAGCAGGGACAAACAGGAACTCGGAAACACCATATATTTT. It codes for CASRDKQELGNTIYF. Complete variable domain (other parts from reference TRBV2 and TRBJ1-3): EPEVTQTPSHQVTQMGQEVILRCVPISNHLYFYWYRQILGQKVEFLVSFYNNEISEKSEIFDDQFSVERPDGSNFTLKIRSTKLEDSAMYFCASRDKQELGNTIYFGEGSWLTVV.

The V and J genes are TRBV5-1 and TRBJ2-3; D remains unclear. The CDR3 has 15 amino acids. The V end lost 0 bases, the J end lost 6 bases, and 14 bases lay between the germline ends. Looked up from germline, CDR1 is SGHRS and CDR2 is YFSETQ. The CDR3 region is CASSLAGLRLDTQYF. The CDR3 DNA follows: TGCGCCAGCAGCTTGGCGGGCCTCCGTCTGGATACGCAGTATTTT.

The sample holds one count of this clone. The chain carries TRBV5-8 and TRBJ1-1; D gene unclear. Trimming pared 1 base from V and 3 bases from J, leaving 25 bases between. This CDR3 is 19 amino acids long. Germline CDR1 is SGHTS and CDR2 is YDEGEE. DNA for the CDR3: TGTGCCAGCAGCTTGTGGGCGGGATCAGTGTGGGCCCGGGACACTGAAGCTTTCTTT. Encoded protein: CASSLWAGSVWARDTEAFF. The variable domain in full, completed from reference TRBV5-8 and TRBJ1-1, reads EAGVTQSPTHLIKTRGQQATLRCSPISGHTSVYWYQQALGLGLQFLLWYDEGEERNRGNFPPRFSGRQFPNYSSELNVNALELEDSALYLCASSLWAGSVWARDTEAFFGQGTRLTVV.

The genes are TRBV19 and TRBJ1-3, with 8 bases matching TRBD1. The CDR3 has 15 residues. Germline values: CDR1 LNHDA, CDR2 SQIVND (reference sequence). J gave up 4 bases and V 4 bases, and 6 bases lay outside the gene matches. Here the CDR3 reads CASSTGTGGGNTIYF. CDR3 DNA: TGTGCCAGTAGTACAGGGACAGGTGGGGGAAACACCATATATTTT.